These 29 T cell receptor beta chains share one sample of origin, sequenced in a study of Graves' ophthalmopathy and Graves' hyperthyroidism. Amplified material comprised TCR beta CDR3 regions derived from RNA transcripts. RT-PCR was first run with HTBI primers, then multiplex PCR in a second round. TCRdb reprocessed the multiplex PCR reads with MiXCR, giving one entry per CDR3 protein. The sample consists of about 370,000 distinct CDR3 sequences, around 18% of them appearing once. The sequencing input was peripheral blood. The receptor source for this set is a woman aged 18-30 years with Graves' ophthalmopathy.

This clonotype was seen many times. CDR3: CASSLYPGRQETQYF. CDR3 sequence (DNA): TGTGCCAGCAGCTTATACCCCGGGAGACAAGAGACCCAGTACTTC. The chain links TRBV7-2 to TRBJ2-5; TRBD2 is a possible D gene (6 bases). The germline V gene encodes CDR1 SGHTA and CDR2 FQGNSA. The CDR3 extends over 15 amino acids. Trimming took 2 bases from V and 2 from J, leaving 12 bases between them.

This clonotype was seen ten or more times. The chain couples TRBV7-2 to TRBJ2-5; 7 nucleotides agree with TRBD2. The V gene end was trimmed by 5 bases and the J gene end by 5 bases; junction bases not matched to a gene: 14. The CDR3 is made up of 16 amino acids. CDR1 SGHTA and CDR2 FQGNSA come from the germline V gene. CDR3 protein: CASSLPGGTARETQYF. The CDR3 DNA reads as TGTGCCAGCAGCCTCCCCGGGGGGACCGCCAGGGAGACCCAGTACTTC. Supplemented by reference TRBV7-2 and TRBJ2-5, the full variable domain reads GAGVSQSPSNKVTEKGKDVELRCDPISGHTALYWYRQSLGQGLEFLIYFQGNSAPDKSGLPSDRFSAERTGGSVSTLTIQRTQQEDSAVYLCASSLPGGTARETQYFGPGTRLLVL.

This clonotype has at least ten counts. The rearrangement joins TRBV3-1 to TRBJ1-5; D is uncertain. V lost 0 bases and J 4 bases, leaving 7 bases between the germline ends. Germline CDR1 and CDR2: LGHDT and YNNKEL (reference sequence). CDR3 length equals 14 residues. The CDR3 DNA follows: TGTGCCAGCAGCCAAGACCAGAGTAATCAGCCCCAGCATTTT. This sequence encodes CASSQDQSNQPQHF.

This clonotype was counted a few times. The chain combines TRBV6-1 with TRBJ1-5; D might be TRBD1 (6 bases). The CDR3 is 16 amino acids. V gave up 5 bases and J gave up 0 bases, with 14 bases separating them. CDR1 MNHNS and CDR2 SASEGT come from the germline V gene. In DNA form, the CDR3 reads TGTGCCAGCAGTAGGAACCGGGACATTAGCAATCAGCCCCAGCATTTT. Translated: CASSRNRDISNQPQHF.

This clonotype was seen at least ten times. The chain employs TRBV6-1 and TRBJ1-5; tentative D call: TRBD1 (6 bases). From germline, CDR1 is MNHNS and CDR2 SASEGT. The V end lost 2 bases, the J end lost 2 bases, and 13 bases lay between the germline ends. CDR3 size: 16 residues. Here the CDR3 DNA reads TGTGCCAGCAGTGAACCCGCAGGGGTTGGCAATCAGCCCCAGCATTTT. Its translation: CASSEPAGVGNQPQHF.

This clonotype was seen at least ten times. The genes are TRBV11-2 and TRBJ2-7; the D gene is possibly TRBD2 (6 bases). The germline CDR1 and CDR2 sequences are SGHAT and FQNNGV. The ends were cut back, 5 bases at V and 2 bases at J, with 16 bases in the middle. The CDR3 runs to 15 residues. The CDR3 spells CASSLGGLKTYEQYF. The CDR3 DNA sequence: TGTGCCAGCAGCCTAGGCGGACTAAAGACCTACGAGCAGTACTTC. Looking up the rest from reference TRBV11-2 and TRBJ2-7 gives the full variable domain: EAGVAQSPRYKIIEKRQSVAFWCNPISGHATLYWYQQILGQGPKLLIQFQNNGVVDDSQLPKDRFSAERLKGVDSTLKIQPAKLEDSAVYLCASSLGGLKTYEQYFGPGTRLTVT.

Many counts were recorded for this clonotype. The J gene is TRBJ2-6, the V gene TRBV28, with TRBD1 as a possible D gene (5 bases). The CDR3 has 17 amino acids. The germline gives CDR1 MDHEN, CDR2 SYDVKM. V lost 2 bases and J 10 bases, leaving 21 bases between the germline ends. CDR3 amino acids: CASSLVGAVPRVNVLTF. The CDR3 DNA reads TGTGCCAGCAGTTTAGTCGGTGCGGTGCCCAGGGTTAACGTCCTGACTTTC.

This clonotype has more than one count but fewer than ten. The chain couples TRBV4-3 to TRBJ1-5; D is ambiguous. The germline V gene encodes CDR1 LGHNA and CDR2 YSLEER. The length of the CDR3 is 17 residues. V lost 1 base, J lost 3 bases, and 16 bases lay in between. The DNA for the CDR3 is TGCGCCAGCAGCCAAGGTCCCCGGTCGGAGGCCAATCAGCCCCAGCATTTT. Residues: CASSQGPRSEANQPQHF.

In its sample, this clonotype was seen many times. The J gene is TRBJ1-2, the V gene TRBV7-8, with D unresolved. This CDR3 region has 14 residues. CDR1 and CDR2 (germline): SGHVS, FQNEAQ. V gave up 0 bases and J gave up 5 bases, with 10 bases separating them. CDR3 amino acids: CASSLAKGPYGYTF. The DNA of the CDR3 is TGTGCCAGCAGCTTAGCGAAGGGCCCATATGGCTACACCTTC.

This clonotype came up many times. This chain joins TRBV6-5 and TRBJ2-7; D is uncertain. CDR1 is MNHEY, CDR2 SVGAGI, per germline. The CDR3 length is 16 residues. Trimming removed 6 bases at V and 0 bases at J, with 18 bases between. The CDR3 DNA reads as TGTGCCAGCAGCCCGACGCTTGGCGTCAGCTCCTACGAGCAGTACTTC. It encodes CASSPTLGVSSYEQYF.

The V gene is TRBV19, the J gene TRBJ1-6; perhaps TRBD1 as D (6 bases). V gave up 7 bases and J gave up 5 bases, with 9 bases separating them. Germline V gives CDR1 LNHDA, CDR2 SQIVND (reference sequence). This CDR3 is built from 13 residues. DNA for the CDR3: TGTGCCAGTAACGACAGGAATAATTCACCCCTCCACTTT. Amino acids: CASNDRNNSPLHF.

V usage is TRBV7-2 and J usage is TRBJ2-5; D possibly uses TRBD1 or TRBD2 (5 bases each). This CDR3 is 14 amino acids long. The V end lost 8 bases, the J end lost 5 bases, and 18 bases lay between the germline ends. Germline CDR1 and CDR2: SGHTA and FQGNSA. In nucleotides, the CDR3 is TGTGCCAGCGCCGCCCCGGGACGGACGGAGACCCAGTACTTC. The encoded protein is CASAAPGRTETQYF.

In this sample, this clonotype turned up many times. The J gene is TRBJ1-1, the V gene TRBV27; 7 bases agree with TRBD1. V was pared by 5 bases and J by 6 bases, with 12 bases of the junction left unmatched. This CDR3 has 15 residues. CDR1 is MNHEY and CDR2 is SMNVEV in the germline V gene (reference sequence). The CDR3 protein is CASSPRTGAGSEAFF. Here the CDR3 DNA reads TGTGCCAGCAGTCCCCGGACAGGAGCGGGGTCTGAAGCTTTCTTT.

The chain employs TRBV6-5 and TRBJ2-7; perhaps D is TRBD1 or TRBD2 (5 bases each). V was clipped by 4 bases and J by 0 bases, with 13 bases between them. The germline CDR1 and CDR2 sequences are MNHEY and SVGAGI. This CDR3 has 15 amino acids. The CDR3: CASSSGTQSSYEQYF. The DNA of the CDR3 is TGTGCCAGCAGTTCCGGGACCCAGAGCTCCTACGAGCAGTACTTC.

Regarding this clonotype: A single base separates this from a much larger clone, so it may be a read error. The CDR3 here is CASSWAEETQYF. Written as DNA, the CDR3 is TGTGCCAGCAGTTGGGCAGAAGAGACCCAGTACTTC. J is TRBJ2-5 and V is TRBV12-3 or TRBV12-4; D is undetermined. The V end lost 4 bases, the J end lost 3 bases, and 6 bases lay between the germline ends. This CDR3 spans 12 amino acids.

The table lists this clonotype with many counts. The chain has TRBV30 and TRBJ1-1, with TRBD1 matching over 10 bases. With 4 bases clipped from V and 4 bases from J, the junction kept 9 bases outside the gene matches. The V gene's germline CDR1 is GTSNPN and CDR2 SVGIG (reference sequence). The CDR3 totals 15 residues. CDR3 DNA sequence: TGTGCCTGGACTGTACCCGGGACAGGGGCCACTGAAGCTTTCTTT. This gives the protein CAWTVPGTGATEAFF.

This clonotype has ten or more counts. V and J are TRBV6-2 or TRBV6-3 and TRBJ2-5; 11 bases fit TRBD2. The V and J ends lost 6 bases and 0 bases, in that order; junction bases with no gene match: 6. The CDR3 contains 16 residues. From germline, CDR1 is MNHEY and CDR2 SVGEGT. CDR3 bases: TGTGCCAGCAGGCCGAGACTAGCGGGGTACCAAGAGACCCAGTACTTC. Encoded protein: CASRPRLAGYQETQYF.

This clonotype was recorded many times. The V call is TRBV11-2, the J call TRBJ2-3; TRBD1 matches at 7 bases. The CDR3 is made up of 15 amino acids. The V and J ends lost 5 bases and 1 base, in that order; junction bases with no gene match: 6. Germline V gene sequence: CDR1 SGHAT, CDR2 FQNNGV. The CDR3 protein is CASSRTGARTDTQYF. CDR3 nucleotides: TGTGCCAGCAGCCGTACAGGGGCCCGCACAGATACGCAGTATTTT.

This clonotype was counted at least ten times. V usage is TRBV11-2 and J usage is TRBJ2-7, with D tentatively TRBD2 (6 bases). In germline, CDR1 is SGHAT, CDR2 FQNNGV. The ends were cut back, 0 bases at V and 3 bases at J, with 15 bases in the middle. The CDR3 has 16 amino acids. CDR3 bases: TGTGCCAGCAGCTTAGACGGGGGAGGCCTTTTCTACGAGCAGTACTTC. The encoded protein is CASSLDGGGLFYEQYF.

This clonotype showed up many times. The V call is TRBV12-3 or TRBV12-4, the J call TRBJ2-7; unclear D gene. The CDR3 is 17 amino acids. Deletions cut 5 bases from V and 0 bases from J, with 20 bases between. The CDR3 loop is CASSGDQSLSHSYEQYF. CDR3 coding DNA: TGTGCCAGCAGTGGGGATCAGAGTCTCTCCCACTCCTACGAGCAGTACTTC.

This chain connects TRBV30 to TRBJ1-2; 7 bases are shared with TRBD1. The germline CDR1 and CDR2 sequences are GTSNPN and SVGIG (reference sequence). V lost 3 bases to trimming and J lost 8 bases; unmatched junction nucleotides: 3. The CDR3 length is 11 residues. CDR3 sequence reads: CAWRTGRGYTF. As DNA, the CDR3 is TGTGCCTGGAGGACAGGGCGCGGCTACACCTTC.

This clonotype was observed at least ten times. The CDR3 here is CASSLFEGGSYEQYF. The CDR3 DNA sequence: TGTGCCAGCAGCCTGTTTGAGGGGGGCTCCTACGAGCAGTACTTC. The rearrangement joins TRBV6-5 to TRBJ2-7; D could derive from TRBD1 or TRBD2 (6 bases each). Trimming pared 6 bases from V and 0 bases from J, leaving 15 bases between. Germline V CDR1 and CDR2: MNHEY, SVGAGI. The CDR3 spans 15 residues.

Many counts were recorded for this clonotype. This chain links TRBV18 with TRBJ1-5; TRBD1 matches at 9 bases. Germline V gene lookup returns CDR1 KGHSH and CDR2 LQKENI. This CDR3 is built from 14 residues. The V segment lost 8 bases and the J segment 4 bases; nucleotides outside the gene matches: 6. The CDR3 sequence is CASSPTGGNQPQHF. The CDR3 region has the DNA TGTGCCAGCAGTCCGACAGGGGGTAATCAGCCCCAGCATTTT.

This clonotype was counted ten times or more. The V gene is TRBV28, the J gene TRBJ1-1; a weak D match, TRBD1 (5 bases). Trimming removed 7 bases from V and 8 bases from J, with 14 bases in between. Per germline, CDR1 MDHEN and CDR2 SYDVKM. The CDR3 loop spans 12 amino acids. CDR3 loop: CASTLSGGEAFF. In nucleotides, the CDR3 is TGTGCCAGCACCCTATCCGGGGGAGAAGCTTTCTTT.

This clonotype has more than one count but fewer than ten. J is TRBJ2-4 and V is TRBV6-2 or TRBV6-3; D may correspond to TRBD1 or TRBD2 (5 bases each). The length of the CDR3 is 11 residues. Deletions cut 7 bases from V and 7 bases from J, with 8 bases between. Germline V CDR1 and CDR2: MNHEY, SVGEGT. The CDR3 region is CASTEGNIQYF. Written as DNA, the CDR3 is TGTGCCAGCACCGAGGGGAACATTCAGTACTTC.

The rearrangement links TRBV29-1 to TRBJ2-7; D not certain. Germline CDR1 and CDR2: SQVTM and ANQGSEA. The V and J ends lost 8 bases and 0 bases respectively, with 11 bases between them. This CDR3 has 12 amino acids. In nucleotides, the CDR3 is TGCAGCATCCGGGCAGACTCCTACGAGCAGTACTTC. Protein: CSIRADSYEQYF.

In this sample, this clonotype turned up many times. V and J are TRBV7-2 and TRBJ2-7; 7 bases are a match to TRBD1. J was trimmed by 5 bases and V by 5 bases; bases with no gene match: 12. CDR3 length equals 15 residues. Germline CDR1 SGHTA, CDR2 FQGNSA. CDR3 residues: CASSPYGQVMNEQYF. In DNA form, the CDR3 reads TGTGCCAGCAGCCCCTATGGACAGGTTATGAACGAGCAGTACTTC.

At least ten counts were recorded for this clonotype. This chain uses TRBV19 with TRBJ2-7; 7 bases are shared with TRBD2. This CDR3 spans 15 amino acids. Germline CDR1 and CDR2: LNHDA and SQIVND (reference sequence). Losses at the gene ends were 1 base for V and 1 base for J; bases not matched to a gene: 4. DNA of the CDR3: TGTGCCAGTAGTATAGCTCGGGGGGTTTCCTACGAGCAGTACTTC. This gives the protein CASSIARGVSYEQYF.

The chain couples TRBV6-5 to TRBJ1-1; the D is unclear. The CDR3 totals 15 residues. CDR1 is MNHEY, CDR2 SVGAGI, per germline. V was trimmed by 0 bases and J by 0 bases, leaving 8 bases between them. CDR3 bases: TGTGCCAGCAGTTACTCGGCCTCAATGAACACTGAAGCTTTCTTT. Translating it yields CASSYSASMNTEAFF.